The T cell receptor (beta chain) under discussion was sequenced for a study of T cell clonotyping in hematopoietic cell transplantation. Study-wide points: No sorting was done, leaving CD4 and CD8 contributions mixed. Recipient TCR diversity dropped after transplant; expanded clonotypes rose from day 30 to 180.

Recipient blood drawn about 28 days pretransplant and days 30, 100, 180 after. CDR1 and CDR2 (germline): SGHTA, FQGNSA. This CDR3 spans 16 amino acids. Trimming left V 5 bases short and J 0 bases short, with 13 bases between. Here immunoSEQ multiplex PCR was the method, and the copy in TCRdb shows in-frame clones only, minus some. This sample has approximately 9,000 clones, with 95% to 98% found just once. A remark on this clone: Its specificity is unknown.

The V gene is TRBV7-2, the J gene TRBJ1-4; D uncertain. This clonotype was obtained from a male patient in his sixties or seventies who had an allogeneic stem cell transplant from a related donor, so the T cells may come from the graft donor. Some clones in this sample may be carry-over from other donors' samples. Specimen: peripheral blood mononuclear cells, collected 100 days after allogeneic stem cell transplant. The CDR3 DNA reads TGTGCCAGCAGCCTCCGGGCCCCATCAACTAATGAAAAACTGTTTTTT. Protein: CASSLRAPSTNEKLFF.